Listed below are T cell receptor beta chains from one sample, sequenced in a study of T cell responses to AZD1222 COVID-19 vaccine. This table comes from immunoSEQ multiplex PCR, and its TCRdb copy is limited to in-frame clones, with some not included. The table has 100,000 to 150,000 clones, 80% to 90% seen once. The starting material was peripheral blood, obtained on day 0 of AZD1222 vaccination. The receptors originated from an adult in good health. The conserved cysteine and the conserved F or W are not part of the CDR3 here. The order of the fields is V gene, J gene, CDR3 protein.

TRBV2	TRBJ2-7	AGRDLYYEQY
TRBV5-1	TRBJ2-1	ASRRADYNEQF
TRBV6-2/TRBV6-3	TRBJ2-7	ASSFYEQY
TRBV7-2	TRBJ2-7	ASSRRGGEQY
TRBV28	TRBJ1-1	ASSTPAGMTEAF
TRBV27	TRBJ1-4	ASSLRSRGLEANEKLF
TRBV7-6	TRBJ1-2	ASSPRDRDSPGYT
TRBV5-1	TRBJ1-5	ASSLDGGDQPQH
TRBV7-8	TRBJ2-1	ASSRVHEQF
TRBV3-1/TRBV3-2	TRBJ1-3	ASSQRGDGNTIY
TRBV6-5	TRBJ2-2	ASFMWTANTGELF
TRBV6-4	TRBJ1-2	ASRSTGGAYGYT
TRBV10-3	TRBJ1-2	AISEGTGYGYT
TRBV6-2/TRBV6-3	TRBJ2-2	ASSYLGPSPGELF
TRBV19	TRBJ1-1	ASSTQGGEAF
TRBV6-4	TRBJ2-1	ASRRGTGDYNEQF
TRBV2	TRBJ2-1	ASSRTSDSYNEQF
TRBV27	TRBJ2-2	ASSFFGVGVTGELF
TRBV5-1	TRBJ2-7	ASSRDTSGTSSYEQY
TRBV7-3	TRBJ2-2	ASSHRGTGELF
TRBV4-3	TRBJ2-1	ASSQSISGGARGF
TRBV10-3	TRBJ2-5	AISEPSGGRETQY
TRBV19	TRBJ2-7	ASRTSGSYEQY
TRBV2	TRBJ2-2	ASRGVITGELF
TRBV18	TRBJ1-2	ASSPGDRDYGYT
TRBV5-1	TRBJ1-6	ASSLARQGESPLH
TRBV28	TRBJ2-7	ASSRGGAYEQY
TRBV6-5	TRBJ1-5	ASRSGGNRGQPQH
TRBV6-5	TRBJ1-2	ASSYSSRYYGYT
TRBV18	TRBJ1-2	ASSPSTVSLGYT
TRBV5-4	TRBJ1-5	ASSLPYAGTAADQPQH
TRBV5-1	TRBJ1-2	ASSADRANYGYT
TRBV19	TRBJ1-5	ASSMWPGGQPQH
TRBV7-9	TRBJ2-3	ASSSVERGRHTDTQY
TRBV3-1/TRBV3-2	TRBJ2-1	ASSRQPSGNSNEQF
TRBV19	TRBJ1-5	ASSGHGGASNQPQH
TRBV12-3/TRBV12-4	TRBJ1-4	ASRQHQGEKLF
TRBV2	TRBJ2-2	ASRTDSSNTGELF
TRBV30	TRBJ1-1	AWSRLTDTEAF
TRBV7-9	TRBJ2-7	ASSYGQAYEQY
TRBV27	TRBJ1-1	ASSLPGPNTEAF
TRBV9	TRBJ2-7	ASSVSGASGEEQY
TRBV27	TRBJ2-5	ASRPKWASGNQETQY
TRBV7-9	TRBJ1-3	ASSMTASGNTIY
TRBV19	TRBJ1-2	ASSTAYGYT
TRBV12-3/TRBV12-4	TRBJ1-1	ASQTDRGTEAF
TRBV5-4	TRBJ1-2	ASSPQQGTNYGYT
TRBV5-4	TRBJ2-5	ASSLGLAGQETQY
TRBV15	TRBJ1-5	ATSTRYERYSNQPQH
TRBV6-5	TRBJ2-1	ASSVLPGAYNEQF
TRBV6-6	TRBJ1-1	ASSYAGQGNTEAF
TRBV6-2/TRBV6-3	TRBJ2-6	ASSTGGANVLT
TRBV7-3	TRBJ2-1	ASSLIRAHEQF
TRBV10-1	TRBJ1-1	ASRRTNPNTEAF
TRBV11-3	TRBJ1-4	ASSRKATNEKLF
TRBV27	TRBJ2-3	ASSLSGLDSPDTQY
TRBV7-9	TRBJ2-3	ASSFKFRLAGHTDTQY
TRBV9	TRBJ1-2	ASSVARDSRRNYGYT
TRBV11-2	TRBJ2-2	ASSLVAGELF
TRBV6-4	TRBJ2-1	ASSDSTSGGREQF